Listed here are 14 T cell receptor beta chains from one sample, sequenced in a study of blood T cell repertoires in COVID-19. Here immunoSEQ multiplex PCR was the method, and the copy in TCRdb shows in-frame clones only, minus some. This sample has fewer than 20,000 clones; 80% to 90% occur once, and the top ten carry around 10%. Sequenced material: peripheral blood. The receptors were sampled from a human donor in a cohort sampled during active COVID-19.

This chain connects TRBV6-2 or TRBV6-3 to TRBJ2-7; the D gene is possibly TRBD2 (6 bases). The V end was cut by 2 bases, the J end by 4 bases, with 9 bases between. The CDR3 has 13 amino acids. Germline V CDR1 and CDR2: MNHEY, SVGEGT. The CDR3 here is CASSYRGLYEQYF. CDR3 sequence (DNA): TGTGCCAGCAGTTACCGGGGACTTTACGAGCAGTACTTC.

The chain joins TRBV5-6 to TRBJ2-7; 10 bases are a match to TRBD1. This CDR3 is built from 15 residues. J was trimmed by 6 bases and V by 0 bases; bases with no gene match: 6. In germline, CDR1 is SGHDT, CDR2 YYEEEE. Here the CDR3 reads CASSLGPGQGTEQYF. The CDR3 DNA reads as TGTGCCAGCAGCTTGGGGCCGGGACAGGGGACCGAGCAGTACTTC.

This clone was observed a handful of times. One end of the junction fails to match germline, which may point to a read error. This rearrangement joins TRBV6-2 or TRBV6-3 to TRBJ2-7; D call uncertain. Germline V gives CDR1 MNHEY, CDR2 SVGEGT. The CDR3 is 12 amino acids. The CDR3 spells CASSPPSHEQYF. CDR3 nucleotide sequence: TGTGCCAGCAGCCCCCCCTCCCACGAGCAGTACTTC.

This chain connects TRBV2 to TRBJ2-5; tentative D call: TRBD1 (6 bases). CDR3 length: 14 amino acids. Trimming took off 1 base at V and 5 bases at J, with 11 bases between the two ends. Germline V gene data show CDR1 as SNHLY and CDR2 as FYNNEI. The CDR3 DNA is TGTGCCAGCAGTGAAGGGGGAACAGGGGAGACCCAGTACTTC. Protein product: CASSEGGTGETQYF. The whole variable domain, filled in from reference TRBV2 and TRBJ2-5, reads EPEVTQTPSHQVTQMGQEVILRCVPISNHLYFYWYRQILGQKVEFLVSFYNNEISEKSEIFDDQFSVERPDGSNFTLKIRSTKLEDSAMYFCASSEGGTGETQYFGPGTRLLVL.

This rearrangement joins TRBV4-2 to TRBJ1-2, with D possibly matching TRBD1 (6 bases). The CDR3 is 15 residues long. Trimming pared 1 base from V and 3 bases from J, leaving 12 bases between. CDR1 is LGHNA, CDR2 YNFKEQ, per germline. In nucleotides, the CDR3 is TGTGCCAGCAGCCAAGTCGGGGGGGCTGACTATGGCTACACCTTC. Translated, it gives CASSQVGGADYGYTF.

The chain uses TRBV19 and TRBJ2-1; 8 bases are shared with TRBD2. J gave up 7 bases and V 0 bases, and 8 bases lay outside the gene matches. The CDR3 contains 16 residues. Germline CDR1 is LNHDA and CDR2 is SQIVND (reference sequence). The CDR3 loop is CASSIDLGRAKNEQFF. The CDR3 DNA sequence: TGTGCCAGTAGTATAGATCTCGGGAGGGCCAAGAATGAGCAGTTCTTC.

This clone has only one observation. This sequence joins TRBV6-1 and TRBJ1-2; 8 bases align to TRBD1. Germline values: CDR1 MNHNS, CDR2 SASEGT. With 0 bases clipped from V and 3 bases from J, the junction kept 9 bases outside the gene matches. The CDR3 has 17 amino acids. CDR3: CASSEAAGQAPDYGYTF. The CDR3 DNA sequence: TGTGCCAGCAGTGAAGCAGCGGGACAGGCACCCGACTATGGCTACACCTTC.

Only a few counts were recorded for this clone. V usage is TRBV4-1 and J usage is TRBJ1-2; D is possibly TRBD1 (5 bases). The CDR3 is 17 amino acids. Germline loops: CDR1 MGHRA, CDR2 YSYEKL. Between the trimmed V and J ends, which lost 3 bases and 0 bases, there was a span of 17 bases. The CDR3 sequence: CASSQASAWGSNYGYTF. The CDR3 nucleotides are TGCGCCAGCAGCCAGGCCTCGGCCTGGGGCTCTAACTATGGCTACACCTTC.

The gene calls are TRBV6-5 and TRBJ1-3; D gene ambiguous. Germline V lookup: CDR1 MNHEY, CDR2 SVGAGI. The CDR3 extends over 12 amino acids. With 6 bases removed from V and 7 bases from J, the gap between germline ends came to 10 bases. CDR3 nucleotide sequence: TGTGCCAGCAGAAGTAACGGGAACACCATATATTTT. This sequence encodes CASRSNGNTIYF.

The chain combines TRBV28 with TRBJ2-3; the match to TRBD2 covers 13 bases. CDR1 and CDR2 from the germline V gene are MDHEN and SYDVKM. Trimming at V came to 10 bases and at J to 7 bases, leaving 14 bases not matched to a gene. The CDR3 extends over 16 amino acids. DNA for the CDR3: TGTGCCACCACGGGTGAACTAGCGGGGGGGGTTAATACGCAGTATTTT. Its protein product is CATTGELAGGVNTQYF.

This clone appeared once. V and J are TRBV5-6 and TRBJ1-2, with TRBD1 matching 9 bases. The germline V gene encodes CDR1 SGHDT and CDR2 YYEEEE. The CDR3 has 15 residues. Trimming took 4 bases from V and 7 from J; bases not matched to a gene: 11. The CDR3 coding sequence is TGTGCCAGCAGCACCGGACAGGGGCCCAGGGGTGGCTACACCTTC. Translation: CASSTGQGPRGGYTF.

V usage is TRBV5-6 and J usage is TRBJ2-2; D may be TRBD2 (5 bases). The CDR3 has 14 amino acids. Germline assignment: CDR1 SGHDT and CDR2 YYEEEE. V dropped 1 base and J dropped 7 bases, with 11 bases sitting between them. This CDR3 is CASSLYGVGGELFF. The CDR3 region has the DNA TGTGCCAGCAGCTTGTACGGGGTTGGCGGGGAGCTGTTTTTT.

This chain connects TRBV9 to TRBJ1-6; maybe TRBD1 (5 bases). Germline lookup yields CDR1 SGDLS and CDR2 YYNGEE. The CDR3 runs 15 residues. Deletions cut 3 bases from V and 5 bases from J, with 12 bases between. The CDR3 nucleotides are TGTGCCAGCAGCGGTTTAGGACAAGATAATTCACCCCTCCACTTT. Residues: CASSGLGQDNSPLHF.

The gene calls are TRBV19 and TRBJ1-5; TRBD1 might be the D (5 bases). Trimming pared 3 bases from V and 7 bases from J, leaving 10 bases between. The germline V gene encodes CDR1 LNHDA and CDR2 SQIVND (reference sequence). The CDR3 has 13 residues. The CDR3 DNA reads TGTGCCAGTAGTATCATGAAGGGGCAGCCCCAGCATTTT. The encoded protein is CASSIMKGQPQHF.